The following is a T cell receptor beta chain sequence with its context. As yet, its antigen is unknown. Clones were sequenced by immunoSEQ multiplex PCR, and TCRdb holds only the in-frame ones, with some missing. In the table there are about 91,000 clones, nearly 90% of which are singletons. Germline V gives CDR1 MDHEN, CDR2 SYDVKM. Trimming stripped 2 bases from V and 6 bases from J, with 7 bases between. There are 12 residues in the CDR3. This specimen comes from a study of T cell responses to AZD1222 COVID-19 vaccine. In the study overall: Second-dose intervals of approximately 4 or approximately 12 weeks were pooled.

The study, taken as a whole, reports: The study found vaccine-associated CD4 TCRs spanning spike, dominant at 160-218 and 743-854.

The sequence came from an adult in good health. The sequencing used peripheral blood, collected on day 0 of AZD1222 vaccination. This rearrangement joins TRBV28 to TRBJ1-1; D ambiguous. CDR3 nucleotides: TGTGCCAGCAGTTTAATGGCAGCTGAAGCTTTCTTT. It is translated as CASSLMAAEAFF.